A single T cell receptor beta chain is shown here with its context. The CDR3 totals 16 residues. Looked up from germline, CDR1 is SGHAT and CDR2 is FQNNGV. Trimming cost V 4 bases and J 7 bases; bases outside gene matches: 9. This specimen belongs to a study of blood T cell repertoires in COVID-19. Study background: In each case, the material was cDNA or gDNA derived from T cells, B-cell-depleted T cells, or PBMCs.

Seattle patients were enrolled while actively infected and followed longitudinally. Here immunoSEQ multiplex PCR was the method, and the copy in TCRdb shows in-frame clones only, minus some. The sample has 79,000 or so clones; 70% to 90% are singletons. This chain joins TRBV11-2 and TRBJ2-2; 10 nucleotides agree with TRBD2. The material sequenced was peripheral blood. This clonotype was obtained from a man aged 55 to 70 with COVID-19, enrolled during active disease. The CDR3 region has the DNA TGTGCCAGCAGCTCGCCTAGGCTAGCGGGAGTCGGGGAGCTGTTTTTT. It codes for CASSSPRLAGVGELFF.